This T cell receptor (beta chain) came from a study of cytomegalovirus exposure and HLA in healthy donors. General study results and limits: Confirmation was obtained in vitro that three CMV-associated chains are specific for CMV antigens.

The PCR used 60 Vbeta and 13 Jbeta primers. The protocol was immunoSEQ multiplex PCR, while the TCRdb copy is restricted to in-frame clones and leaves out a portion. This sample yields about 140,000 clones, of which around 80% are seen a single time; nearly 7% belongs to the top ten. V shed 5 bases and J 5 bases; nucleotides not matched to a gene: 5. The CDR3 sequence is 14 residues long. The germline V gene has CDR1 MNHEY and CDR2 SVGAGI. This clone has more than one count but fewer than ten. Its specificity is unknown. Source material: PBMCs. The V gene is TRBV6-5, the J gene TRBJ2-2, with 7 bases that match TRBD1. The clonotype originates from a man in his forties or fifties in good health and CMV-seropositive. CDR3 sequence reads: CASSVGTVTGELFF. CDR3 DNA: TGTGCCAGCAGTGTAGGGACAGTAACCGGGGAGCTGTTTTTT.